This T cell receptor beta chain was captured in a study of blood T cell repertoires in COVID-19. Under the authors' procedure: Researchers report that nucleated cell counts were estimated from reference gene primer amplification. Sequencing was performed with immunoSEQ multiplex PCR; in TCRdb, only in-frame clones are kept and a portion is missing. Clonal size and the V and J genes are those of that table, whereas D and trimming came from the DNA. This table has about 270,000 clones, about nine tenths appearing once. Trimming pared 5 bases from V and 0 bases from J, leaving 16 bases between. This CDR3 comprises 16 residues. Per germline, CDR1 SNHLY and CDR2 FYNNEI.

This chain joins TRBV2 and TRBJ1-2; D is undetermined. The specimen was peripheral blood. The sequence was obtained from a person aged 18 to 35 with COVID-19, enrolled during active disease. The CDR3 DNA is TGTGCCAGCAGTCATTTCTCCCTAATTGCTAACTATGGCTACACCTTC. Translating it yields CASSHFSLIANYGYTF.